This T cell receptor beta chain originates from a study of metastatic and nonmetastatic thyroid tumors. In the study overall: Thyroid patients, malignant and benign, had repertoires compared across blood and tumor or nodule tissue. Study conclusions and caveats: Across blood and tumor, TCR beta diversity in malignant thyroid tumors was reportedly significantly higher than in benign nodules.

The J segment lost 4 bases and the V segment lost 5 bases, leaving 8 bases of the junction unmatched. This CDR3 has 14 residues. CDR1 DFQATT and CDR2 SNEGSKA come from the germline V gene (reference sequence). Nobody among the patients had been given any treatment before thyroid surgery. By proportion, this clone is medium-sized. Its antigen is not identified. Per the original methods: Clinicopathological groups supplied CDR3 differences that were used to build a distant-metastasis classifier for papillary thyroid cancer. MiXCR re-clonotyped the PCR reads for TCRdb. The V and J calls come from TCRdb's annotation, not from the publication. This sample has 9,100 or so clones, with approximately 40% found just once.

Sequenced input: tumor tissue. This clonotype was obtained from a male donor with papillary thyroid cancer or a benign thyroid nodule (not recorded which). Some clones in this sample may be carry-over from other donors' samples. The chain combines TRBV20-1 with TRBJ2-1; 7 nucleotides agree with TRBD2. CDR3 nucleotides: TGCAGTGCTCAACCGGGGGGACCTTACAATGAGCAGTTCTTC. Protein: CSAQPGGPYNEQFF.